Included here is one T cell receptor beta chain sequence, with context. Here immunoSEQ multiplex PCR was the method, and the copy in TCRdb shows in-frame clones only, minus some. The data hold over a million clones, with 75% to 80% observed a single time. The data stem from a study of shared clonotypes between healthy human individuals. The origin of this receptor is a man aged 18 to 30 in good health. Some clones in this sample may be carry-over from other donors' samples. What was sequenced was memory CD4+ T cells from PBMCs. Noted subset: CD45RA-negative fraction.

CDR3 in amino acids: CAWTTGGYGYTF. Here the CDR3 DNA reads TGTGCCTGGACCACAGGGGGCTATGGCTACACCTTC. V and J are TRBV30 and TRBJ1-2; the match to TRBD1 covers 8 bases. V was clipped by 4 bases and J by 4 bases; unmatched bases: 2. Looked up from germline, CDR1 is GTSNPN and CDR2 is SVGIG (reference sequence). This CDR3 is built from 12 residues.